This T cell receptor (beta chain) appears in the sequencing data of a study of cytomegalovirus exposure and HLA in healthy donors. As to this clone: What it binds is not known.

The CMV serostatus of this donor was not recorded. In germline, CDR1 is MDHEN, CDR2 SYDVKM. J gave up 9 bases and V 5 bases, and 7 bases lay outside the gene matches. This CDR3 contains 14 residues. The PCR had 60 Vbeta and 13 Jbeta primers. The method was immunoSEQ multiplex PCR; TCRdb's version includes in-frame clones alone and lacks a portion of them. The sample lists some 140,000 clones; about four fifths were seen once. Whole-study findings and limits: Upon later analysis, HLA-associated TCR beta chains proved more clonally expanded than other, equally common chains. Most subjects had HLA-A and HLA-B alleles reportedly predicted accurately by TCR beta sequences.

The sequence came from a man younger than 40 in good health. The J gene is TRBJ2-7, the V gene TRBV28, with 13 bases that match TRBD2. The sample comprised PBMCs. CDR3 protein: CASSTGTSGKGQYF. CDR3 bases: TGTGCCAGCAGTACCGGGACTAGCGGGAAAGGGCAGTACTTC.